This T cell receptor beta chain was retrieved from a study of response to subunit inactivated influenza vaccine. TCRdb recomputed calls from the RT-PCR reads with MiXCR, one row per CDR3 protein. The repertoire holds hundreds of thousands of distinct CDR3 sequences, with 14% as singletons. CDR1 SGDLS and CDR2 YYNGEE come from the germline V gene. This CDR3 is 15 amino acids long. V shed 3 bases and J shed 4 bases, with 15 bases lying between them. This clonotype has ten or more counts. Its antigen is unidentified. Study observations and caveats: T cells newly recruited by each seasonal influenza vaccination are few, the authors suggested.

The chain carries TRBV9 and TRBJ2-3; D is possibly TRBD1 (5 bases). The source was PBMCs from blood, collected roughly 15 days before vaccination. The clonotype originates from a middle-aged man who received an inactivated influenza vaccine. CDR3 sequence reads: CASSAQGWGSDTQYF. CDR3 DNA: TGTGCCAGCAGCGCCCAGGGATGGGGATCAGATACGCAGTATTTT.